This TCR beta chain was profiled in a study of CD8 T cells in ankylosing spondylitis. TCRdb reprocessed the 5' RACE reads with MiXCR, giving one entry per CDR3 protein. This sample carries a few hundred thousand distinct CDR3 sequences, around 10% of them seen once, and the ten largest clones take 6% to 7.5%. The CDR3 length is 15 residues. CDR1 SGHAT and CDR2 FQNNGV come from the germline V gene. For this clonotype: Germline and junction disagree at one end, which may indicate a read error.

V usage is TRBV11-2 and J usage is TRBJ2-3, with D possibly TRBD1 on 5 matching bases. The source is a male donor with ankylosing spondylitis or in good health (not recorded which). The sequenced sample was blood, either unsorted or a sorted T cell fraction (not recorded which). CDR3 sequence (DNA): TGTGCCAGCAGCTTAATTGGGGAAGGGGCAGATAAGCAGTATTTT. Translation gives CASSLIGEGADKQYF.